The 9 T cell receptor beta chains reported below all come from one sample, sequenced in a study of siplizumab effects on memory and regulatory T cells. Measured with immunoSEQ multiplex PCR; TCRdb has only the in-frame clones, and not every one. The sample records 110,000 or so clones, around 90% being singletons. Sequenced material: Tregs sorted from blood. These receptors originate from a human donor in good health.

The CDR3 region is CASSPGTAPYEQYF. CDR3 bases: TGTGCCAGCAGCCCCGGGACGGCGCCCTACGAGCAGTACTTC. The rearrangement links TRBV6-5 to TRBJ2-7; D may be TRBD1 or TRBD2 (5 bases each). The CDR3 loop spans 14 amino acids. Trimming cost V 6 bases and J 2 bases, with 14 bases left between them. Germline V gene lookup returns CDR1 MNHEY and CDR2 SVGAGI.

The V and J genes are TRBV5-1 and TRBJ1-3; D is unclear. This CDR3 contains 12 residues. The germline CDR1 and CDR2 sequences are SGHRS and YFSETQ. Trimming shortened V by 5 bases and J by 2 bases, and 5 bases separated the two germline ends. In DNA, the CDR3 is TGCGCCAGCAGACAGACTGGAAACACCATATATTTT. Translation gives CASRQTGNTIYF. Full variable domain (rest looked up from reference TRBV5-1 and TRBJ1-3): KAGVTQTPRYLIKTRGQQVTLSCSPISGHRSVSWYQQTPGQGLQFLFEYFSETQRNKGNFPGRFSGRQFSNSRSEMNVSTLELGDSALYLCASRQTGNTIYFGEGSWLTVV.

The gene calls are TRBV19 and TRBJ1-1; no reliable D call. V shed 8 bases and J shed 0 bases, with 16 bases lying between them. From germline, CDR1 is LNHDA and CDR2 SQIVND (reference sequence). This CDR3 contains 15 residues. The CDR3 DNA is TGTGCCAGTCGCCCGGGTGGCGTGGTGAACACTGAAGCTTTCTTT. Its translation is CASRPGGVVNTEAFF. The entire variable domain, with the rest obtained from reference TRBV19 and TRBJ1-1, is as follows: DGGITQSPKYLFRKEGQNVTLSCEQNLNHDAMYWYRQDPGQGLRLIYYSQIVNDFQKGDIAEGYSVSREKKESFPLTVTSAQKNPTAFYLCASRPGGVVNTEAFFGQGTRLTVV.

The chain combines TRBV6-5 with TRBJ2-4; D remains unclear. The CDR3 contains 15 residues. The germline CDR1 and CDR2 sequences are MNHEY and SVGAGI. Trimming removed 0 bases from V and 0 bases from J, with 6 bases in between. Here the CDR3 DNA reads TGTGCCAGCAGTTACTCGGTGGCAGCCAAAAACATTCAGTACTTC. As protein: CASSYSVAAKNIQYF.

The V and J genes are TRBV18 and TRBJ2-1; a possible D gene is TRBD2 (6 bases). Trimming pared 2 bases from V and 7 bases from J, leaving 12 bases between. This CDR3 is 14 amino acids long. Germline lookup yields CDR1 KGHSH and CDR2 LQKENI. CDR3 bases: TGTGCCAGCTCACCAACTAGCAGCGGGAATGAGCAGTTCTTC. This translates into CASSPTSSGNEQFF.

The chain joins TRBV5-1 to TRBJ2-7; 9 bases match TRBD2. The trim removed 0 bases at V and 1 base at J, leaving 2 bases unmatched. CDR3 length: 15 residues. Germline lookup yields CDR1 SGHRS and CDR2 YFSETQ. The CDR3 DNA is TGCGCCAGCAGCTTGGTGGCGGGAGGGTCCTACGAGCAGTACTTC. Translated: CASSLVAGGSYEQYF.

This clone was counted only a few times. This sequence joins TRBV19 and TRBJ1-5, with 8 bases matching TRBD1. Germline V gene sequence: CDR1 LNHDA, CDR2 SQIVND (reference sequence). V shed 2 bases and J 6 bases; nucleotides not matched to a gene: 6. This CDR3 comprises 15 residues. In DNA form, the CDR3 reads TGTGCCAGTAGTATAAGGCGACAGGGGTTTCAGCCCCAGCATTTT. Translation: CASSIRRQGFQPQHF.

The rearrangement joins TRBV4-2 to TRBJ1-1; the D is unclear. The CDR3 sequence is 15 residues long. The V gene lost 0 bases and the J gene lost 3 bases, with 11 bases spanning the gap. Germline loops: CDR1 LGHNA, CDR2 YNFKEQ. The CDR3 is CASSQEGDRYTEAFF. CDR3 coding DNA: TGTGCCAGCAGCCAAGAAGGAGACCGCTACACTGAAGCTTTCTTT.

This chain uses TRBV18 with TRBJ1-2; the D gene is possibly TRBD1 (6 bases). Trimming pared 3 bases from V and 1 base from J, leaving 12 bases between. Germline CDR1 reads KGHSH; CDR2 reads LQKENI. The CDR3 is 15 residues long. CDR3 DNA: TGTGCCAGCTCACCGGTGGACAGCAGTAACTATGGCTACACCTTC. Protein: CASSPVDSSNYGYTF.